Following are 27 T cell receptor beta chains from one sample sequenced in a study of Ad26.COV2.S vaccination and SARS-CoV-2 variants. Sequencing was performed with immunoSEQ multiplex PCR; in TCRdb, only in-frame clones are kept and a portion is missing. This table has 360,000 or so clones, around 86% appearing once. Regarding treatment: roughly 20 received Ad26.COV2.S at low or high dose, single or two shots; five or six received placebo; per-sample allocation not given. Each sample was drawn 63 days after the first injection (of vaccine or placebo). The sample was peripheral blood, taken in a trial of Ad26.COV2.S vaccine versus placebo. These receptors all stem from a person aged 18-60 years who received the Ad26.COV2.S COVID-19 vaccine or a placebo.

This CDR3 reads CAWSVVGAGAEAFF. The CDR3 DNA reads TGTGCCTGGAGTGTGGTAGGGGCAGGGGCTGAAGCTTTCTTT. J is TRBJ1-1 and V is TRBV30; a possible D gene is TRBD1 (6 bases). Germline V gene sequence: CDR1 GTSNPN, CDR2 SVGIG (reference sequence). This CDR3 region has 14 residues. The ends were cut back, 0 bases at V and 6 bases at J, with 14 bases in the middle.

Only one count was recorded for this clone. The rearrangement joins TRBV19 to TRBJ1-2; tentative D call: TRBD1 (6 bases). The CDR3 has 16 residues. Germline V gene sequence: CDR1 LNHDA, CDR2 SQIVND (reference sequence). Trimming stripped 0 bases from V and 3 bases from J, with 14 bases between. CDR3 sequence: CASSIDRARGDYGYTF. CDR3 nucleotides: TGTGCCAGTAGTATAGATCGGGCAAGGGGGGACTATGGCTACACCTTC. The entire variable domain, with the rest obtained from reference TRBV19 and TRBJ1-2, is as follows: DGGITQSPKYLFRKEGQNVTLSCEQNLNHDAMYWYRQDPGQGLRLIYYSQIVNDFQKGDIAEGYSVSREKKESFPLTVTSAQKNPTAFYLCASSIDRARGDYGYTFGSGTRLTVV.

The chain couples TRBV30 to TRBJ1-6; D call uncertain. CDR1 is GTSNPN and CDR2 is SVGIG in the germline V gene (reference sequence). CDR3 size: 14 residues. Trimming removed 1 base at V and 5 bases at J, with 9 bases between. The CDR3 protein is CAWSGGQDNSPLHF. In DNA form, the CDR3 reads TGTGCCTGGAGTGGAGGGCAAGATAATTCACCCCTCCACTTT.

V and J are TRBV10-3 and TRBJ1-1, with 9 bases identical to TRBD1. Germline V gene data show CDR1 as ENHRY and CDR2 as SYGVKD. Trimming at V came to 6 bases and at J to 6 bases, leaving 11 bases not matched to a gene. The CDR3 is 15 amino acids. This chain's CDR3 is CAISKGDRDLAEAFF. CDR3 coding DNA: TGTGCCATCAGCAAGGGGGACAGGGATTTGGCTGAAGCTTTCTTT.

The J gene is TRBJ2-1, the V gene TRBV4-1; weak D call: TRBD1 (5 bases). The germline V gene has CDR1 MGHRA and CDR2 YSYEKL. Trimming removed 1 base at V and 4 bases at J, with 5 bases between. The CDR3 contains 13 residues. The CDR3 sequence is CASSQAGYNEQFF. The CDR3 nucleotides read TGCGCCAGCAGCCAAGCAGGGTACAATGAGCAGTTCTTC.

This chain joins TRBV20-1 and TRBJ1-1; D not certain. Germline V gene data show CDR1 as DFQATT and CDR2 as SNEGSKA (reference sequence). Trimming took off 4 bases at V and 10 bases at J, with 10 bases between the two ends. This CDR3 region has 10 residues. Here the CDR3 reads CSATDLGAFF. As DNA, the CDR3 is TGCAGTGCTACGGACCTGGGAGCTTTCTTT.

This chain connects TRBV27 to TRBJ2-7, with TRBD1 matching 11 bases. From germline, CDR1 is MNHEY and CDR2 SMNVEV (reference sequence). Losses at the gene ends were 6 bases for V and 4 bases for J; bases not matched to a gene: 8. The CDR3 is 15 residues long. The CDR3 sequence: CASSGQGATFYEQYF. CDR3 nucleotides: TGTGCCAGCAGCGGACAGGGGGCCACCTTTTACGAGCAGTACTTC.

The V gene is TRBV2, the J gene TRBJ2-7, with TRBD1 identical over 9 bases. The V and J ends lost 4 bases and 1 base, in that order; junction bases with no gene match: 5. This CDR3 is built from 15 residues. Germline V gives CDR1 SNHLY, CDR2 FYNNEI. CDR3 region: CASSGQTGGSYEQYF. CDR3 nucleotides: TGTGCCAGCAGTGGGCAGACAGGGGGGTCCTACGAGCAGTACTTC.

The V and J genes are TRBV15 and TRBJ2-1, with TRBD2 matching 8 bases. Unmatched junction bases numbered 7, after V lost 0 bases and J lost 6 bases. From germline, CDR1 is LNHNV and CDR2 YYDKDF (reference sequence). CDR3 size: 16 residues. The CDR3, as DNA: TGTGCCACCAGCAGAGATCGGGGGGGCGCGGCCAATGAGCAGTTCTTC. Protein sequence: CATSRDRGGAANEQFF. The entire variable domain, with the rest obtained from reference TRBV15 and TRBJ2-1, is as follows: DAMVIQNPRYQVTQFGKPVTLSCSQTLNHNVMYWYQQKSSQAPKLLFHYYDKDFNNEADTPDNFQSRRPNTSFCFLDIRSPGLGDTAMYLCATSRDRGGAANEQFFGPGTRLTVL.

The V gene is TRBV7-9, the J gene TRBJ1-3; D is unclear. Germline V gene sequence: CDR1 SEHNR, CDR2 FQNEAQ (reference sequence). V dropped 0 bases and J dropped 2 bases, with 8 bases sitting between them. The CDR3 totals 15 residues. Here the CDR3 DNA reads TGTGCCAGCAGCTTAGCTGACCCGCCTGGAAACACCATATATTTT. This translates into CASSLADPPGNTIYF.

This CDR3 is CASSQGKNIQYF. Here the CDR3 DNA reads TGTGCCAGCAGCCAGGGAAAAAACATTCAGTACTTC. The chain carries TRBV14 and TRBJ2-4; D gene ambiguous. This CDR3 contains 12 residues. CDR1 and CDR2 (germline): SGHDN, FVKESK. Trimming removed 3 bases at V and 4 bases at J, with 4 bases between.

The rearrangement joins TRBV6-1 to TRBJ1-2; TRBD1 agrees at 7 bases. The CDR3 is 16 residues long. Germline CDR1 reads MNHNS; CDR2 reads SASEGT. V gave up 3 bases and J gave up 0 bases; unmatched junction bases: 7. The CDR3 reads CASSDEGAPANYGYTF. The DNA for the CDR3 is TGTGCCAGCAGTGACGAGGGGGCCCCAGCTAACTATGGCTACACCTTC.

The chain recombines TRBV2 with TRBJ1-5; 12 bases are a match to TRBD1. CDR1 and CDR2 (germline): SNHLY, FYNNEI. Trimming cost V 8 bases and J 6 bases; bases outside gene matches: 8. The CDR3 length is 15 residues. The CDR3 DNA reads as TGTGCCAGCGGCAACCGGGACAGGGGGCCTCAGCCCCAGCATTTT. Translation: CASGNRDRGPQPQHF.

This clone was recorded a few times. This chain connects TRBV20-1 to TRBJ1-2; no clear D. The CDR3 totals 13 residues. The germline V and J ends were trimmed by 3 bases and 0 bases, with 8 bases remaining between them. Germline assignment: CDR1 DFQATT and CDR2 SNEGSKA (reference sequence). Written as DNA, the CDR3 is TGCAGTGCTAGTTACAGCACTAACTATGGCTACACCTTC. It translates to CSASYSTNYGYTF.

The chain recombines TRBV3-1 (or the pseudogene TRBV3-2) with TRBJ2-3; TRBD2 matches 11 bases. The V and J ends lost 6 bases and 3 bases, in that order; junction bases with no gene match: 5. Germline CDR1 reads LGHDT; CDR2 reads YNNKEL (reference sequence). This CDR3 region has 15 residues. This CDR3 reads CASRPGTSGTDTQYF. CDR3 nucleotides: TGTGCCAGCAGGCCAGGGACTAGCGGAACAGATACGCAGTATTTT.

The rearrangement joins TRBV2 to TRBJ2-7, with TRBD1 matching over 9 bases. The CDR3 is 15 residues long. Germline V CDR1 and CDR2: SNHLY, FYNNEI. The V and J ends lost 4 bases and 4 bases, in that order; junction bases with no gene match: 8. In DNA, the CDR3 is TGTGCCAGCAGTGGTAACAGGGGGCGTAGGTACGAGCAGTACTTC. Translated, it gives CASSGNRGRRYEQYF.

The V call is TRBV10-3, the J call TRBJ2-7, with D possibly being TRBD1 or TRBD2 (5 bases each). Trimming cost V 10 bases and J 2 bases, with 15 bases left between them. The CDR3 is 13 amino acids. CDR1 and CDR2 from the germline V gene are ENHRY and SYGVKD. CDR3 nucleotides: TGTGCCACCGGGGCCGGGGAAACCTACGAGCAGTACTTC. Translation: CATGAGETYEQYF.

V gene TRBV10-3 combines with J gene TRBJ1-2; D is ambiguous. V lost 2 bases and J 6 bases, leaving 7 bases between the germline ends. This CDR3 region has 12 residues. Per germline, CDR1 ENHRY and CDR2 SYGVKD. The CDR3, as DNA: TGTGCCATCAGTGAGGGCCGTCATGGCTACACCTTC. Translation gives CAISEGRHGYTF.

This chain joins TRBV6-6 and TRBJ1-1; no definite D call. The germline V gene has CDR1 MNHNY and CDR2 SVGAGI (reference sequence). The CDR3 sequence is 15 residues long. V shed 2 bases and J shed 4 bases, with 14 bases lying between them. CDR3 loop: CASSYPARSGTEAFF. CDR3 nucleotides: TGTGCCAGCAGTTACCCAGCCCGTTCTGGCACTGAAGCTTTCTTT.

The chain joins TRBV30 to TRBJ1-6; no reliable D call. With 6 bases removed from V and 12 bases from J, the gap between germline ends came to 12 bases. Germline CDR1 reads GTSNPN; CDR2 reads SVGIG (reference sequence). The CDR3 sequence is 11 residues long. The DNA of the CDR3 is TGTGCCTGCTCCCCCCCTCAACCCCTCCACTTT. Residues: CACSPPQPLHF.

This chain joins TRBV6-2 or TRBV6-3 and TRBJ1-2, with 10 bases matching TRBD1. Germline V gene lookup returns CDR1 MNHEY and CDR2 SVGEGT. CDR3 size: 14 residues. V was clipped by 0 bases and J by 8 bases; unmatched bases: 3. The CDR3: CASSYSTGGGGYTF. CDR3 coding DNA: TGTGCCAGCAGTTACTCGACAGGGGGCGGCGGCTACACCTTC.

The chain employs TRBV10-3 and TRBJ2-7, with 8 bases aligning to TRBD1. J lost 6 bases, V lost 1 base, and 11 bases had no gene match. Per germline, CDR1 ENHRY and CDR2 SYGVKD. The CDR3 consists of 16 residues. CDR3 protein: CAISEYPRGQASEQYF. In nucleotides, the CDR3 is TGTGCCATCAGTGAGTACCCCCGGGGACAGGCAAGCGAGCAGTACTTC.

The chain has TRBV5-1 and TRBJ1-1; a possible D gene is TRBD1 (5 bases). This CDR3 is 14 amino acids long. V was clipped by 2 bases and J by 4 bases, with 12 bases between them. Germline-derived CDR1 and CDR2 are SGHRS and YFSETQ. CDR3 protein: CASSLRGSGTEAFF. As DNA, the CDR3 is TGCGCCAGCAGCTTAAGGGGCTCTGGCACTGAAGCTTTCTTT.

The CDR3 loop reads CASRAGGNGYTF. The CDR3 nucleotides read TGTGCCAGCAGAGCAGGGGGCAACGGCTACACCTTC. V and J are TRBV7-2 and TRBJ1-2, with 8 bases identical to TRBD1. Germline CDR1 SGHTA, CDR2 FQGNSA. The CDR3 is 12 residues long. V dropped 6 bases and J dropped 8; count of bases not matched to a gene: 5. Supplemented by reference TRBV7-2 and TRBJ1-2, the full variable domain reads GAGVSQSPSNKVTEKGKDVELRCDPISGHTALYWYRQSLGQGLEFLIYFQGNSAPDKSGLPSDRFSAERTGGSVSTLTIQRTQQEDSAVYLCASRAGGNGYTFGSGTRLTVV.

The chain recombines TRBV11-2 with TRBJ2-5; 7 nucleotides align to TRBD2. The CDR3 length is 15 residues. The trim removed 4 bases at V and 5 bases at J, leaving 10 bases unmatched. From germline, CDR1 is SGHAT and CDR2 FQNNGV. The CDR3 DNA is TGTGCCAGCAGCTCGGGGAGGGGCGGAGTGGAGACCCAGTACTTC. Amino acids: CASSSGRGGVETQYF.

The chain combines TRBV4-3 with TRBJ2-2, with D perhaps matching TRBD1 or TRBD2 (5 bases each). This CDR3 has 16 amino acids. Germline-derived CDR1 and CDR2 are LGHNA and YSLEER. Between the trimmed V and J ends, which lost 1 base and 2 bases, there was a span of 11 bases. CDR3 nucleotide sequence: TGCGCCAGCAGCCAAGCTTGGGGGTCCAACACCGGGGAGCTGTTTTTT. Its translation: CASSQAWGSNTGELFF.

As DNA, the CDR3 is TGTGCCAGCAGTTACTCCCAGGGGGGATACATTCAGTACTTC. Translating gives CASSYSQGGYIQYF. The chain carries TRBV6-5 and TRBJ2-4; D is possibly TRBD1 (7 bases). Germline V lookup: CDR1 MNHEY, CDR2 SVGAGI. CDR3 length: 14 amino acids. The V end lost 0 bases, the J end lost 8 bases, and 11 bases lay between the germline ends.